These 32 T cell receptor beta chains came from one sample sequenced in a study of T-cell reconstitution after alpha-beta-depleted transplantation in children. This sample's TCRbeta library carried unique molecular identifier barcodes. MiXCR was run by TCRdb on the PCR reads, yielding one entry per CDR3 protein. The sample has fewer than 400,000 distinct CDR3 sequences, approximately 23% seen once. This specimen was PBMCs, mostly from graft donor cells, taken 180 days after TCRalphabeta/CD19-depleted stem cell transplant. The receptor set was obtained from a male patient between 5 and 17 years old who had a stem cell transplant for acute lymphoblastic leukemia, so the T cells may come from the graft donor.

The table lists this clonotype with a few counts. The chain carries TRBV12-3 or TRBV12-4 and TRBJ2-3; possibly TRBD2 for D (6 bases). This CDR3 is 15 amino acids long. V shed 5 bases and J shed 4 bases, with 16 bases lying between them. Written as DNA, the CDR3 is TGTGCCAGCAGTCTGCTAGCGAGTTCAGCAGATACGCAGTATTTT. Encoded protein: CASSLLASSADTQYF.

This chain joins TRBV9 and TRBJ2-1; D tentatively reads TRBD1 or TRBD2 (5 bases each). The CDR3 totals 15 residues. V gave up 0 bases and J gave up 6 bases, with 13 bases separating them. Per the germline V gene, CDR1 is SGDLS and CDR2 is YYNGEE. The CDR3 DNA follows: TGTGCCAGCAGCGTAGTTTTCGGGACCGGCAATGAGCAGTTCTTC. Translation gives CASSVVFGTGNEQFF.

This clonotype was counted only a few times. The chain has TRBV12-3 or TRBV12-4 and TRBJ1-2, with 8 bases identical to TRBD1. The CDR3 consists of 16 residues. Trimming cost V 2 bases and J 1 base; bases outside gene matches: 6. For the CDR3, the DNA is TGTGCCAGCAGTTTAAATCAGGGGGCGCGTAACTATGGCTACACCTTC. Its translation is CASSLNQGARNYGYTF.

The table lists this clonotype with a few counts. The chain has TRBV9 and TRBJ2-1; 15 bases line up with TRBD2. V was pared by 0 bases and J by 5 bases, with 6 bases of the junction left unmatched. There are 18 residues in the CDR3. Per the germline V gene, CDR1 is SGDLS and CDR2 is YYNGEE. Here the CDR3 DNA reads TGTGCCAGCAGCGTAGTTGGTGGACTAGCGGGAGGGGACAATGAGCAGTTCTTC. Translation gives CASSVVGGLAGGDNEQFF.

The chain has TRBV7-9 and TRBJ2-3, with TRBD2 matching 8 bases. Germline V gives CDR1 SEHNR, CDR2 FQNEAQ (reference sequence). The CDR3 is 15 residues long. The V segment lost 5 bases and the J segment 2 bases; nucleotides outside the gene matches: 6. The CDR3 bases are TGTGCCAGCAGCCCCCGGGGGGGGACCACAGATACGCAGTATTTT. Protein: CASSPRGGTTDTQYF.

The table lists this clonotype with a few counts. This CDR3 is CASSGEVRAPYEQYF. CDR3 in DNA: TGTGCCAGCAGCGGTGAGGTCCGGGCTCCCTACGAGCAGTACTTC. The chain has TRBV9 and TRBJ2-7, with unresolved D. Germline CDR1 reads SGDLS; CDR2 reads YYNGEE. The CDR3 length is 15 residues. Between the trimmed V and J ends, which lost 3 bases and 2 bases, there was a span of 15 bases.

The chain has TRBV29-1 and TRBJ2-1, with TRBD2 matching 9 bases. The length of the CDR3 is 15 residues. V lost 8 bases to trimming and J lost 2 bases; unmatched junction nucleotides: 10. Germline V gene sequence: CDR1 SQVTM, CDR2 ANQGSEA. For the CDR3, the DNA is TGCAGCAGCCGGCGGGGGGGAGGCCCCTACAATGAGCAGTTCTTC. Translated: CSSRRGGGPYNEQFF.

This chain joins TRBV6-1 and TRBJ2-1, with 9 positions matching TRBD1. The germline gives CDR1 MNHNS, CDR2 SASEGT. The V and J ends lost 1 base and 14 bases, in that order; junction bases with no gene match: 12. The length of the CDR3 is 15 residues. CDR3 sequence: CASSEVPSPGQGKFF. DNA of the CDR3: TGTGCCAGCAGTGAAGTTCCATCCCCGGGACAGGGCAAGTTCTTC.

This clonotype was detected a few times. The gene calls are TRBV27 and TRBJ2-1, with 7 bases that match TRBD2. The CDR3 contains 14 residues. The J segment lost 3 bases and the V segment lost 5 bases, leaving 4 bases of the junction unmatched. CDR1 is MNHEY and CDR2 is SMNVEV in the germline V gene (reference sequence). The CDR3 here is CASSERDRYNEQFF. The DNA for the CDR3 is TGTGCCAGCAGTGAGCGGGACCGCTACAATGAGCAGTTCTTC.

The gene calls are TRBV7-2 and TRBJ1-1; D gene uncertain. The CDR3 contains 14 residues. From germline, CDR1 is SGHTA and CDR2 FQGNSA. Between the trimmed V and J ends, which lost 2 bases and 5 bases, there was a span of 12 bases. Written as DNA, the CDR3 is TGTGCCAGCAGCTTATCCCGGACGGGGACTGAAGCTTTCTTT. This translates into CASSLSRTGTEAFF.

This clonotype was seen more than once but under ten times. The V and J genes are TRBV29-1 and TRBJ1-2; D is uncertain. Germline CDR1 and CDR2: SQVTM and ANQGSEA. Trimming took off 0 bases at V and 4 bases at J, with 6 bases between the two ends. The CDR3 contains 12 residues. In nucleotides, the CDR3 is TGCAGCGTTGAAGATCTCCCCTATGGCTACACCTTC. It is translated as CSVEDLPYGYTF.

The gene calls are TRBV15 and TRBJ1-2; no reliable D call. CDR3 length: 14 residues. CDR1 and CDR2 (germline): LNHNV, YYDKDF (reference sequence). With 5 bases removed from V and 4 bases from J, the gap between germline ends came to 14 bases. CDR3 nucleotide sequence: TGTGCCACCAGCCTTCGAGATGAGGGCTATGGCTACACCTTC. Protein: CATSLRDEGYGYTF.

The J gene is TRBJ2-2, the V gene TRBV11-2; no reliable D call. CDR3 length: 14 amino acids. V was pared by 2 bases and J by 5 bases, with 9 bases between. Germline CDR1 SGHAT, CDR2 FQNNGV. CDR3 region: CASSLWALTGELFF. The CDR3 DNA is TGTGCCAGCAGCTTATGGGCCTTGACCGGGGAGCTGTTTTTT.

This clonotype was seen a few times. This sequence joins TRBV12-3 or TRBV12-4 and TRBJ2-2, with 10 bases fitting TRBD1. Trimming cost V 2 bases and J 7 bases; bases outside gene matches: 7. The CDR3 consists of 16 residues. The CDR3 reads CASSLMIGQGVGELFF. CDR3 bases: TGTGCCAGCAGTTTAATGATCGGACAGGGGGTCGGGGAGCTGTTTTTT.

This clonotype showed up just a few times. The rearrangement uses TRBV7-9 and TRBJ1-3; D remains ambiguous. Germline CDR1 reads SEHNR; CDR2 reads FQNEAQ (reference sequence). Trimming left V 4 bases short and J 2 bases short, with 12 bases between. The CDR3 runs to 15 residues. The DNA of the CDR3 is TGTGCCAGCAGCTCGAGGGTAGGAGCTGGAAACACCATATATTTT. Its translation: CASSSRVGAGNTIYF.

The J gene is TRBJ1-2, the V gene TRBV24-1, with unresolved D. V was shortened by 8 bases and J by 13 bases, with 19 bases between the two germline ends. Germline CDR1 KGHDR, CDR2 SFDVKD. CDR3 length: 12 amino acids. This CDR3 reads CATTTGPPGLTF. CDR3 DNA sequence: TGTGCCACCACAACCGGACCGCCGGGTCTCACCTTC.

This chain connects TRBV7-6 to TRBJ2-1, with 7 positions matching TRBD1. J was trimmed by 6 bases and V by 5 bases; bases with no gene match: 10. Germline lookup yields CDR1 SGHVS and CDR2 FNYEAQ. This CDR3 is built from 15 residues. The CDR3 region is CASSPDRVVPNEQFF. CDR3 bases: TGTGCCAGCAGCCCCGACAGGGTAGTCCCCAATGAGCAGTTCTTC.

The chain recombines TRBV18 with TRBJ2-6, with unresolved D. Germline loops: CDR1 KGHSH, CDR2 LQKENI. CDR3 length equals 16 residues. V was pared by 2 bases and J by 0 bases, with 8 bases between. The CDR3 reads CASSPSGISGANVLTF. The CDR3 DNA sequence: TGTGCCAGCTCACCATCCGGAATCTCTGGGGCCAACGTCCTGACTTTC.

The V gene is TRBV7-9, the J gene TRBJ2-7, with 7 nucleotides matching TRBD1. The V segment lost 5 bases and the J segment 6 bases; nucleotides outside the gene matches: 4. The germline V gene has CDR1 SEHNR and CDR2 FQNEAQ (reference sequence). The CDR3 length is 12 residues. DNA for the CDR3: TGTGCCAGCAGCACGACAGGGTTCGAGCAGTACTTC. Protein product: CASSTTGFEQYF.

The genes are TRBV20-1 and TRBJ1-6; 9 bases map to TRBD1. V lost 3 bases and J lost 5; bases outside the gene matches: 5. Per germline, CDR1 DFQATT and CDR2 SNEGSKA (reference sequence). This CDR3 is 15 amino acids long. CDR3 sequence (DNA): TGCAGTGCTAGGGACAGGGGACGAGATAATTCACCCCTCCACTTT. Translating it yields CSARDRGRDNSPLHF.

This clonotype showed up just a few times. The chain is built from TRBV7-6 and TRBJ2-7; TRBD2 agrees at 11 bases. The V gene end was trimmed by 3 bases and the J gene end by 4 bases; junction bases not matched to a gene: 11. Germline CDR1 is SGHVS and CDR2 is FNYEAQ. The CDR3 runs to 17 residues. The CDR3 region is CASSFELAGASPYEQYF. The CDR3, as DNA: TGTGCCAGCAGCTTTGAACTAGCGGGAGCCTCGCCTTACGAGCAGTACTTC.

The J gene is TRBJ2-1, the V gene TRBV5-1; D perhaps matches TRBD2 (5 bases). CDR3 length: 18 residues. The ends were cut back, 4 bases at V and 0 bases at J, with 20 bases in the middle. From germline, CDR1 is SGHRS and CDR2 YFSETQ. DNA of the CDR3: TGCGCCAGCAGCCGGGAAAGGGTCCGTCTAAGCTCCTACAATGAGCAGTTCTTC. It specifies CASSRERVRLSSYNEQFF.

The rearrangement joins TRBV18 to TRBJ2-6; D not certain. Trimming removed 3 bases from V and 0 bases from J, with 6 bases in between. This CDR3 contains 15 residues. CDR1 KGHSH and CDR2 LQKENI come from the germline V gene. The CDR3 coding sequence is TGTGCCAGCTCACCCTCACGCTCTGGGGCCAACGTCCTGACTTTC. This encodes CASSPSRSGANVLTF.

This clonotype was counted a few times. The chain uses TRBV21-1 and TRBJ2-4; TRBD1, as called in the table, went unchecked against the DNA. TRBV21-1 is designated a pseudogene. This CDR3 contains 20 residues. The CDR3 spells CASSKARDRVTNLAKNIQYF. The CDR3 nucleotides are TGTGCCAGCAGCAAAGCCCGGGACAGGGTCACCAATTTAGCCAAAAACATTCAGTACTTC.

The V call is TRBV13, the J call TRBJ2-7, with no clear D. V was trimmed by 7 bases and J by 2 bases, leaving 12 bases between them. This CDR3 comprises 13 residues. Germline CDR1 is PRHDT and CDR2 is FYEKMQ (reference sequence). The CDR3 nucleotides are TGTGCCAGCACCGGGCCCCGGCCCTACGAGCAGTACTTC. Translation gives CASTGPRPYEQYF.

The V and J genes are TRBV5-1 and TRBJ2-7; D may correspond to TRBD1 or TRBD2 (6 bases each). V lost 1 base and J 1 base, leaving 18 bases between the germline ends. Germline CDR1 and CDR2: SGHRS and YFSETQ. CDR3 length: 17 amino acids. CDR3 in DNA: TGCGCCAGCAGCTTGAGGGGGGCGAGGACGCCTTCCTACGAGCAGTACTTC. It specifies CASSLRGARTPSYEQYF.

V gene TRBV5-1 combines with J gene TRBJ1-5; TRBD1 matches at 8 bases. J gave up 2 bases and V 6 bases, and 10 bases lay outside the gene matches. The CDR3 contains 16 residues. Looked up from germline, CDR1 is SGHRS and CDR2 is YFSETQ. CDR3 in amino acids: CASIRQGPGRNQPQHF. The CDR3 DNA reads as TGCGCCAGCATTCGACAGGGGCCCGGTCGCAATCAGCCCCAGCATTTT.

The V and J genes are TRBV5-1 and TRBJ2-3; TRBD1 aligns across 9 bases. This CDR3 region has 16 residues. V lost 5 bases, J lost 6 bases, and 13 bases stayed unmatched. Germline loops: CDR1 SGHRS, CDR2 YFSETQ. CDR3 sequence: CASSNLGTGLMDTQYF. The DNA for the CDR3 is TGCGCCAGCAGTAATTTAGGGACAGGGCTGATGGATACGCAGTATTTT.

The gene calls are TRBV12-3 or TRBV12-4 and TRBJ1-6; 8 nucleotides align to TRBD1. CDR3 size: 13 residues. V was clipped by 11 bases and J by 6 bases; unmatched bases: 6. The CDR3 here is CACRTGSNSPLHF. The CDR3 DNA follows: TGTGCCTGCCGGACAGGGTCTAATTCACCCCTCCACTTT.

The V gene is TRBV7-6, the J gene TRBJ2-7; 7 bases agree with TRBD1. CDR1 and CDR2 (germline): SGHVS, FNYEAQ. The CDR3 loop spans 15 amino acids. Trimming at V came to 5 bases and at J to 7 bases, leaving 14 bases not matched to a gene. The CDR3 coding sequence is TGTGCCAGCAGCCTGGATACCGGGACAGCAGGAGAGCAGTACTTC. Translation gives CASSLDTGTAGEQYF.

This clonotype was detected a few times. This rearrangement joins TRBV6-5 to TRBJ1-2; a possible D gene is TRBD1 (6 bases). The CDR3 loop spans 15 amino acids. Germline CDR1 reads MNHEY; CDR2 reads SVGAGI. The ends were cut back, 4 bases at V and 4 bases at J, with 16 bases in the middle. CDR3 sequence reads: CASSWELQGIYGYTF. CDR3 in DNA: TGTGCCAGCAGTTGGGAGCTACAGGGTATCTATGGCTACACCTTC.

J is TRBJ2-1 and V is TRBV12-3 or TRBV12-4; D remains unclear. V shed 5 bases and J shed 6 bases, with 11 bases lying between them. The CDR3 totals 13 residues. This CDR3 reads CASSRRPVNEQFF. CDR3 bases: TGTGCCAGCAGTCGCCGGCCAGTCAATGAGCAGTTCTTC.